This T cell receptor (beta chain) emerged from a study of PD-L1 blockade in urothelial cancer. Losses at the gene ends were 2 bases for V and 0 bases for J; bases not matched to a gene: 8. This CDR3 has 19 residues. CDR1 and CDR2 (germline): LGHNA, YSLEER. Measured with immunoSEQ multiplex PCR; TCRdb has only the in-frame clones, and not every one. The data contain approximately 80,000 clones, 82% of them singletons. This TCR was recovered from a man aged 70-80 years with urothelial cancer. Sequences were derived from PBMCs, sampled around atezolizumab (anti-PD-L1) treatment. The chain combines TRBV4-3 with TRBJ2-2; 11 bases are shared with TRBD2. CDR3 nucleotides: TGCGCCAGCAGCCAAAGGTTAGCGGGAGGGTTTCCGAACACCGGGGAGCTGTTTTTT. Protein product: CASSQRLAGGFPNTGELFF.